These 19 T cell receptor beta chains share one sample of origin, sequenced in a study of blood T cell repertoires in COVID-19. The protocol was immunoSEQ multiplex PCR, while the TCRdb copy is restricted to in-frame clones and leaves out a portion. This sample has 100,000 to 150,000 clones, with approximately 84% found just once. Sequenced material: peripheral blood. These receptors were obtained from a woman aged 80 or older with acute or convalescent COVID-19.

DNA of the CDR3: TGTGCCAGCAGTTACGACAGCAATAATGAGCAGTTCTTC. Its translation: CASSYDSNNEQFF. The chain combines TRBV6-5 with TRBJ2-1; a possible D gene is TRBD1 (5 bases). V was trimmed by 2 bases and J by 7 bases, leaving 9 bases between them. Germline V CDR1 and CDR2: MNHEY, SVGAGI. The CDR3 consists of 13 residues.

The chain couples TRBV5-1 to TRBJ1-2, with D perhaps matching TRBD1 (6 bases). This CDR3 contains 12 residues. CDR1 and CDR2 (germline): SGHRS, YFSETQ. The ends were cut back, 7 bases at V and 6 bases at J, with 13 bases in the middle. The CDR3 reads CASSGDTNGYTF. The CDR3 DNA follows: TGCGCCAGCTCCGGGGACACCAATGGCTACACCTTC.

The chain recombines TRBV6-5 with TRBJ1-3; D gene uncertain. This CDR3 has 16 residues. From germline, CDR1 is MNHEY and CDR2 SVGAGI. Trimming removed 0 bases from V and 0 bases from J, with 9 bases in between. The CDR3 here is CASSYSEQSSGNTIYF. The CDR3, as DNA: TGTGCCAGCAGTTACTCGGAACAGAGCTCTGGAAACACCATATATTTT.

The CDR3 is CASSSGLAGVSAGELFF. CDR3 bases: TGTGCCAGCAGCTCCGGACTAGCGGGAGTGTCTGCCGGGGAGCTGTTTTTT. The J gene is TRBJ2-2, the V gene TRBV5-4; 13 bases align to TRBD2. V dropped 3 bases and J dropped 6; count of bases not matched to a gene: 8. This CDR3 is built from 17 residues. The V gene's germline CDR1 is SGHNT and CDR2 YYREEE (reference sequence).

The gene calls are TRBV19 and TRBJ1-5; 12 bases fit TRBD1. V shed 1 base, J shed 4 bases, and the junction held 5 bases outside the gene matches. Germline CDR1 LNHDA, CDR2 SQIVND (reference sequence). The CDR3 is 17 amino acids. In nucleotides, the CDR3 is TGTGCCAGTAGTATAGGCCGGGACAGGGGGCCGAATCAGCCCCAGCATTTT. It specifies CASSIGRDRGPNQPQHF.

V is TRBV21-1 and J is TRBJ2-7; the table's D call TRBD1 went unverified against the DNA. TRBV21-1 is deemed a pseudogene. This CDR3 has 15 amino acids. CDR3 sequence reads: CASSKLQGENYEQYF. The CDR3, as DNA: TGTGCCAGCAGCAAATTGCAGGGGGAGAACTACGAGCAGTACTTC.

V is TRBV3-1 (or the pseudogene TRBV3-2) and J is TRBJ1-5; D is uncertain. Germline V CDR1 and CDR2: LGHDT, YNNKEL (reference sequence). This CDR3 comprises 15 residues. The germline V and J ends were trimmed by 4 bases and 5 bases, with 15 bases remaining between them. CDR3: CASSPQPGSDQPQHF. CDR3 in DNA: TGTGCCAGCAGCCCCCAGCCGGGGTCTGATCAGCCCCAGCATTTT.

V gene TRBV18 combines with J gene TRBJ1-1, with a tentative D call TRBD1 (5 bases). The CDR3 runs 16 residues. The ends were cut back, 1 base at V and 4 bases at J, with 16 bases in the middle. Germline loops: CDR1 KGHSH, CDR2 LQKENI. CDR3 sequence (DNA): TGTGCCAGCTCACCACAGGGAGCAGGGAGGGCCACTGAAGCTTTCTTT. It translates to CASSPQGAGRATEAFF.

The chain combines TRBV4-1 with TRBJ2-6; 8 bases are a match to TRBD2. Germline assignment: CDR1 MGHRA and CDR2 YSYEKL. The CDR3 has 19 amino acids. Unmatched junction bases numbered 8, after V lost 1 base and J lost 0 bases. This CDR3 reads CASSQAAGLVNSGANVLTF. CDR3 coding DNA: TGCGCCAGCAGCCAAGCAGCGGGACTAGTTAACTCTGGGGCCAACGTCCTGACTTTC.

This sequence joins TRBV9 and TRBJ2-3, with 7 bases matching TRBD1. Germline CDR1 SGDLS, CDR2 YYNGEE. The J segment lost 1 base and the V segment lost 0 bases, leaving 2 bases of the junction unmatched. This CDR3 has 15 amino acids. As DNA, the CDR3 is TGTGCCAGCAGCGTAGACACAGGGGGCACAGATACGCAGTATTTT. Translating gives CASSVDTGGTDTQYF.

The chain joins TRBV5-6 to TRBJ1-1, with D possibly being TRBD1 (6 bases). V gave up 5 bases and J gave up 1 base, with 15 bases separating them. Germline V gene sequence: CDR1 SGHDT, CDR2 YYEEEE. The CDR3 loop spans 15 amino acids. DNA for the CDR3: TGTGCCAGCAGGTTCAGGACAGCGAGGAACACTGAAGCTTTCTTT. It encodes CASRFRTARNTEAFF. Together with reference TRBV5-6 and TRBJ1-1, the CDR3 gives the full variable domain: DAGVTQSPTHLIKTRGQQVTLRCSPKSGHDTVSWYQQALGQGPQFIFQYYEEEERQRGNFPDRFSGHQFPNYSSELNVNALLLGDSALYLCASRFRTARNTEAFFGQGTRLTVV.

J is TRBJ1-2 and V is TRBV29-1, with D perhaps TRBD1 (6 bases). CDR1 and CDR2 from the germline V gene are SQVTM and ANQGSEA. The CDR3 runs 16 residues. Trimming took 7 bases from V and 7 from J, leaving 28 bases between them. CDR3 coding DNA: TGCAGCGCTGGGGGAGGGGGTGACTCTCGCTTCGCTGGCTACACCTTC. This gives the protein CSAGGGGDSRFAGYTF.

CDR3: CAWNADRDSNQPQHF. The DNA for the CDR3 is TGTGCCTGGAATGCGGACAGGGATAGCAATCAGCCCCAGCATTTT. The chain couples TRBV30 to TRBJ1-5; 8 nucleotides agree with TRBD1. CDR1 and CDR2 from the germline V gene are GTSNPN and SVGIG (reference sequence). The trim removed 4 bases at V and 0 bases at J, leaving 5 bases unmatched. The CDR3 totals 15 residues. Complete variable domain (other parts from reference TRBV30 and TRBJ1-5): SQTIHQWPATLVQPVGSPLSLECTVEGTSNPNLYWYRQAAGRGLQLLFYSVGIGQISSEVPQNLSASRPQDRQFILSSKKLLLSDSGFYLCAWNADRDSNQPQHFGDGTRLSIL.

The chain combines TRBV5-1 with TRBJ1-2; 11 bases align to TRBD1. V lost 4 bases and J lost 11; bases outside the gene matches: 7. Germline V gives CDR1 SGHRS, CDR2 YFSETQ. This CDR3 contains 13 residues. CDR3 amino acids: CASSPRGQGGYTF. The CDR3 DNA reads TGCGCCAGCAGCCCCCGGGGACAGGGGGGTTACACCTTC.

V gene TRBV4-3 combines with J gene TRBJ2-3, with D tentatively TRBD2 (6 bases). This CDR3 is built from 14 residues. V was shortened by 4 bases and J by 5 bases, with 13 bases between the two germline ends. Germline CDR1 LGHNA, CDR2 YSLEER. This chain's CDR3 is CASSRGLALDTQYF. CDR3 sequence (DNA): TGCGCCAGCAGCCGCGGGCTAGCGTTAGATACGCAGTATTTT.

The V gene is TRBV2, the J gene TRBJ2-7; TRBD2 aligns across 9 bases. The CDR3 is 13 amino acids. The germline V gene encodes CDR1 SNHLY and CDR2 FYNNEI. Unmatched junction bases numbered 8, after V lost 5 bases and J lost 9 bases. The CDR3, as DNA: TGTGCCAGCAGTCGACTAGCGGAATTTCGGCAGTACTTC. Protein: CASSRLAEFRQYF.

The count of this clone is one. The CDR3 DNA is TGTGCCCGCCGCGGGGGGGGGACTAGCGGGAGGGCCTCCTACGAGCAGTACTTC. Encoded protein: CARRGGGTSGRASYEQYF. The chain has TRBV11-3 and TRBJ2-7, with TRBD2 matching 16 bases. Trimming took 11 bases from V and 0 from J; bases not matched to a gene: 13. Germline V lookup: CDR1 SGHNT, CDR2 YENEEA. The CDR3 totals 18 residues.

The chain links TRBV5-1 to TRBJ1-1; 11 nucleotides line up with TRBD1. The V segment lost 0 bases and the J segment 3 bases; nucleotides outside the gene matches: 10. This CDR3 has 18 residues. The germline V gene encodes CDR1 SGHRS and CDR2 YFSETQ. The CDR3 is CASSLGGRTGGWDTEAFF. The CDR3 DNA follows: TGCGCCAGCAGCTTGGGCGGGAGGACAGGGGGCTGGGACACTGAAGCTTTCTTT.

Concerning this clone: The junction does not match germline at one end; this may be a read error. The rearrangement joins TRBV11-2 to TRBJ1-5, with a tentative D call TRBD1 (5 bases). The germline V gene has CDR1 SGHAT and CDR2 FQNNGV. The CDR3 runs to 14 residues. CDR3 DNA sequence: TGTGCCAACAGCTTAGGGAGGGGTGGTCAGCCCCAGCATTTT. It translates to CANSLGRGGQPQHF.